The rows below give T cell receptor beta chains drawn from one sample of a study of shared clonotypes between healthy human individuals. Profiled with immunoSEQ multiplex PCR; TCRdb holds only in-frame clones, not every one. The data contain roughly 1,500,000 clones, 95% to 99% of them seen just once; the ten biggest clones take up 0.45%. Sequenced input: naive CD4+ T cells sorted from blood. These receptors were collected from a man in his thirties or forties in good health. CDR3s include the opening cysteine and the closing phenylalanine or tryptophan. The order of the fields is D gene, clone size, V gene, J gene, CDR3 DNA, CDR3 protein. A D gene is named only where the DNA matches it firmly. Some rows mark clone size as missing; the rest say once, few, many or name a class of expanded clone.

>.|once|TRBV4-3|TRBJ2-2
TGCGCCAGCAGCCCGGAGGGTCCCCACACCGGGGAGCTGTTTTTT
CASSPEGPHTGELFF
>.|.|TRBV7-2|TRBJ1-4
TGTGCCAGCAGCCCCCCGGGGCCAACTAATGAAAAACTGTTTTTT
CASSPPGPTNEKLFF
>.|few|TRBV11-1|TRBJ1-1
TGTGCCAGCAGCCCCGATGCGGGAGACACTGAAGCTTTCTTT
CASSPDAGDTEAFF
>.|.|TRBV19|TRBJ1-2
TGTGCCAGTAGTATCGGGACTAACTATGGCTACACCTTC
CASSIGTNYGYTF
>.|.|TRBV6-1|TRBJ2-1
TGTGCCAGCAGTGACATCGGAGGGCCTACGGATGAGCAGTTCTTC
CASSDIGGPTDEQFF
>TRBD1|.|TRBV18|TRBJ1-1
TGTGCCAGCTCGACAGGGACAGGGGGGCTTGAAGCTTTCTTT
CASSTGTGGLEAFF
>.|once|TRBV7-8|TRBJ1-2
TGTGCCAGCAGCTTAGCGGGGGTCGTCTATGGCTACACCTTC
CASSLAGVVYGYTF
>.|.|TRBV5-1|TRBJ1-4
TGCGCCAGCAGCTTGGAGCTGGCTAGTGAAAAACTGTTTTTT
CASSLELASEKLFF
>.|.|TRBV14|TRBJ2-3
TGTGCCAGCAGCCAAGATATGAGGTCGAGGGTGGATACGCAGTATTTT
CASSQDMRSRVDTQYF
>.|.|TRBV15|TRBJ2-3
TGTGCCACCAGCAGAGAAATAGTTATAGATACGCAGTATTTT
CATSREIVIDTQYF
>.|.|TRBV18|TRBJ2-2
TGTGCCAGCTCACCGGGCACGAACACCGGGGAGCTGTTTTTT
CASSPGTNTGELFF
>TRBD2|.|TRBV7-6|TRBJ2-3
TGTGCCAGCAGCTTAGCTAGCGGGCAAGGAGATACGCAGTATTTT
CASSLASGQGDTQYF
>.|.|TRBV6-5|TRBJ2-1
TGTGCCAGCAGGGGCGGCTACAATGAGCAGTTCTTC
CASRGGYNEQFF
>.|.|TRBV27|TRBJ2-2
TGTGCCAGCAGTTCCACCGGGGAGCTGTTTTTT
CASSSTGELFF
>.|.|TRBV5-1|TRBJ1-4
TGCGCCAGCAGCCCCATGGGGGTAGGCACTAATGAAAAACTGTTTTTT
CASSPMGVGTNEKLFF
>TRBD1|.|TRBV2|TRBJ2-7
TGTGCCAGCAGACGGACAGGGGTTTCGTCCTACGAGCAGTACTTC
CASRRTGVSSYEQYF
>TRBD2|.|TRBV7-9|TRBJ2-3
TGTGCCAGCAGACTCACCCCGCTAGCGGGAGGTAGCACAGATACGCAGTATTTT
CASRLTPLAGGSTDTQYF